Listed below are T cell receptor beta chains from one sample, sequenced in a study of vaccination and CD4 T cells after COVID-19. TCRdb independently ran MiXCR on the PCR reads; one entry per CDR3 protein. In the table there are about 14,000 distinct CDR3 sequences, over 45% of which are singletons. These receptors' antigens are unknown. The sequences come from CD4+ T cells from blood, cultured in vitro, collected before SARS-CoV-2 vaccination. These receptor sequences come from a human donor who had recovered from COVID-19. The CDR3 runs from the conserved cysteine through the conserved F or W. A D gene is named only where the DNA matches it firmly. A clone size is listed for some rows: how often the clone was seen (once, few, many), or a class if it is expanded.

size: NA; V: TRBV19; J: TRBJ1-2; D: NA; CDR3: CASSIESSGQSNYGYTF; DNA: TGTGCCAGTAGTATAGAAAGTTCCGGACAGAGTAACTATGGCTACACCTTC
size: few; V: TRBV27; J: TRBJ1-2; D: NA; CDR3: CASSLGGNGIYGYTF; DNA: TGTGCCAGCAGCCTCGGAGGGAACGGGATCTATGGCTACACCTTC
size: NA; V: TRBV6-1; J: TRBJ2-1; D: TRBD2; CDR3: CASNGLATAPEQFF; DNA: TGTGCCAGCAATGGACTAGCTACCGCCCCTGAGCAGTTCTTC
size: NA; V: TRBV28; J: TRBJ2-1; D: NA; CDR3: CASSLFWSPLGDEQFF; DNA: TGTGCCAGCAGTTTATTTTGGTCACCGCTTGGGGATGAGCAGTTCTTC
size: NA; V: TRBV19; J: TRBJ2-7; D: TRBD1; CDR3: CASSTGTGSYEQYF; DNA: TGTGCCAGTAGCACCGGGACAGGGTCCTACGAGCAGTACTTC
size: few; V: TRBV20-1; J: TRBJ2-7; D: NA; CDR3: CSVNWYGRSSYEQYF; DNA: TGCAGTGTCAACTGGTACGGCAGGTCATCCTACGAGCAGTACTTC
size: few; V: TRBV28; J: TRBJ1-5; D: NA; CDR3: CASSSQVQPQHF; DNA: TGTGCCAGCAGTTCCCAGGTTCAGCCCCAGCATTTT
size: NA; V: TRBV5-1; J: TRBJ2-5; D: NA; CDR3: CASSFPGWGETQYF; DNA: TGCGCCAGCAGCTTCCCGGGGTGGGGCGAGACCCAGTACTTC
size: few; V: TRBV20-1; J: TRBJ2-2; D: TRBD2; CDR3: CSARPSTSGVAGELFF; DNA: TGCAGTGCTAGGCCCTCGACTAGCGGGGTCGCCGGGGAGCTGTTTTTT
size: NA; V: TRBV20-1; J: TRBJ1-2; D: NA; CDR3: CSARERHYGYTF; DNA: TGCAGTGCTAGAGAACGTCACTATGGCTACACCTTC